One sample yielded the 29 T cell receptor beta chains listed below, sequenced in a study of blood T cell repertoires in COVID-19. The method was immunoSEQ multiplex PCR; TCRdb's version includes in-frame clones alone and lacks a portion of them. Among 350,000 to 400,000 clones listed, 70% to 90% were seen once. The sample was PBMCs or T cells enriched from blood (not recorded which). The receptors shown here come from a woman aged 18-29 years who had recovered from COVID-19.

The chain uses TRBV5-4 and TRBJ1-4, with 9 nucleotides matching TRBD1. This CDR3 is built from 18 residues. Germline V gives CDR1 SGHNT, CDR2 YYREEE (reference sequence). The V and J ends lost 0 bases and 0 bases, in that order; junction bases with no gene match: 6. CDR3 DNA: TGTGCCAGCAGCTTGGGAAGGACAGGGGTTGCAACTAATGAAAAACTGTTTTTT. Translated: CASSLGRTGVATNEKLFF.

This chain connects TRBV15 to TRBJ2-4; D may be TRBD2 (5 bases). There are 14 residues in the CDR3. Trimming took off 6 bases at V and 6 bases at J, with 15 bases between the two ends. From germline, CDR1 is LNHNV and CDR2 YYDKDF (reference sequence). The CDR3 sequence is CATRDSLPGNIQYF. The DNA for the CDR3 is TGTGCCACCAGGGACTCTCTGCCGGGAAACATTCAGTACTTC.

The chain uses TRBV3-1 (or the pseudogene TRBV3-2) and TRBJ1-2, with a weak D call TRBD1 (5 bases). The CDR3 is 15 residues long. V lost 0 bases to trimming and J lost 2 bases, with 10 bases between them. Germline CDR1 LGHDT, CDR2 YNNKEL (reference sequence). The CDR3 DNA reads TGTGCCAGCAGCCAAGACTGGCAGGGAAACTATGGCTACACCTTC. Translated: CASSQDWQGNYGYTF.

The chain couples TRBV28 to TRBJ2-1; weak D call: TRBD2 (5 bases). The length of the CDR3 is 15 residues. Germline loops: CDR1 MDHEN, CDR2 SYDVKM. The ends were cut back, 3 bases at V and 6 bases at J, with 15 bases in the middle. Here the CDR3 DNA reads TGTGCCAGCAGTTTCCCCCAGAGGGAAAGCAATGAGCAGTTCTTC. Translated, it gives CASSFPQRESNEQFF.

On this clone: A read error may account for a junction end that differs from germline. The gene calls are TRBV6-5 and TRBJ1-5; tentative D call: TRBD1 (5 bases). The germline CDR1 and CDR2 sequences are MNHEY and SVGAGI. The CDR3 has 15 residues. The CDR3 protein is CASSLSGGSKQPQHF. CDR3 coding DNA: TGTGCCAGCAGCCTATCCGGGGGAAGCAAACAGCCCCAGCATTTT.

This clone showed up just a few times. The chain joins TRBV7-9 to TRBJ1-1; the D gene is possibly TRBD1 (6 bases). Germline-derived CDR1 and CDR2 are SEHNR and FQNEAQ (reference sequence). Trimming shortened V by 1 base and J by 3 bases, and 15 bases separated the two germline ends. CDR3 size: 16 residues. Written as DNA, the CDR3 is TGTGCCAGCAGCTTAGGACTGACAGGCGTGGACACTGAAGCTTTCTTT. Translating gives CASSLGLTGVDTEAFF.

This clone has only one observation. J is TRBJ1-1 and V is TRBV7-9; D uncertain. Germline V lookup: CDR1 SEHNR, CDR2 FQNEAQ (reference sequence). CDR3 length: 16 amino acids. Trimming shortened V by 0 bases and J by 0 bases, and 11 bases separated the two germline ends. Here the CDR3 reads CASSLAWTGMNTEAFF. The CDR3 bases are TGTGCCAGCAGCTTAGCCTGGACGGGGATGAACACTGAAGCTTTCTTT. Combining the CDR3 with reference TRBV7-9 and TRBJ1-1 gives the whole variable domain DTGVSQNPRHKITKRGQNVTFRCDPISEHNRLYWYRQTLGQGPEFLTYFQNEAQLEKSRLLSDRFSAERPKGSFSTLEIQRTEQGDSAMYLCASSLAWTGMNTEAFFGQGTRLTVV.

Only a few counts were recorded for this clone. The rearrangement links TRBV14 to TRBJ1-1; D unclear. CDR1 SGHDN and CDR2 FVKESK come from the germline V gene. V was cut by 0 bases and J by 7 bases, with 9 bases left in between. There are 13 residues in the CDR3. As DNA, the CDR3 is TGTGCCAGCAGCCAAGATCGCCGGTTTGAAGCTTTCTTT. Residues: CASSQDRRFEAFF. The variable domain in full, with the rest retrieved from reference TRBV14 and TRBJ1-1, is EAGVTQFPSHSVIEKGQTVTLRCDPISGHDNLYWYRRVMGKEIKFLLHFVKESKQDESGMPNNRFLAERTGGTYSTLKVQPAELEDSGVYFCASSQDRRFEAFFGQGTRLTVV.

The rearrangement uses TRBV10-3 and TRBJ1-3; D call uncertain. This CDR3 has 13 amino acids. CDR1 is ENHRY, CDR2 SYGVKD, per germline. The V end lost 3 bases, the J end lost 8 bases, and 11 bases lay between the germline ends. The CDR3 DNA sequence: TGTGCCATCAGTGACTTCGGAGAGGACACCATATATTTT. It codes for CAISDFGEDTIYF.

The V gene is TRBV27, the J gene TRBJ1-6; D uncertain. The germline CDR1 and CDR2 sequences are MNHEY and SMNVEV (reference sequence). CDR3 size: 13 residues. V was cut by 4 bases and J by 10 bases, with 11 bases left in between. CDR3 sequence: CASSSWARSPLHF. The CDR3 coding sequence is TGTGCCAGCAGTTCCTGGGCGAGATCACCCCTCCACTTT.

This clone has only one observation. The chain combines TRBV19 with TRBJ1-6; TRBD1 agrees at 9 bases. V shed 2 bases and J 9 bases; nucleotides not matched to a gene: 11. The germline gives CDR1 LNHDA, CDR2 SQIVND (reference sequence). This CDR3 has 17 amino acids. DNA for the CDR3: TGTGCCAGTAGTATACCGATCCGGGACAGGGTTATTTCACCCCTCCACTTT. It translates to CASSIPIRDRVISPLHF.

The rearrangement links TRBV7-9 to TRBJ1-2, with D unclear. V dropped 0 bases and J dropped 7 bases, with 6 bases sitting between them. Germline values: CDR1 SEHNR, CDR2 FQNEAQ (reference sequence). The CDR3 is made up of 12 amino acids. The CDR3 nucleotides are TGTGCCAGCAGCTTAGCTGCGAGTGGCTACACCTTC. Translating gives CASSLAASGYTF.

This clone has a handful of counts. The rearrangement uses TRBV6-5 and TRBJ1-6, with a possible D match to TRBD1 (5 bases). Germline V gene data show CDR1 as MNHEY and CDR2 as SVGAGI. The CDR3 is 15 amino acids. V was trimmed by 2 bases and J by 8 bases, leaving 13 bases between them. The CDR3 DNA follows: TGTGCCAGCAGTTACGGGGCTGCTAGCGATTCACCCCTCCACTTT. It specifies CASSYGAASDSPLHF.

The chain recombines TRBV5-1 with TRBJ1-2; 8 positions match TRBD1. The germline gives CDR1 SGHRS, CDR2 YFSETQ. J gave up 3 bases and V 0 bases, and 7 bases lay outside the gene matches. The CDR3 is 16 amino acids. This CDR3 reads CASSLAGQGADYGYTF. Here the CDR3 DNA reads TGCGCCAGCAGCTTGGCCGGCCAGGGGGCGGACTATGGCTACACCTTC. The entire variable domain, with the rest obtained from reference TRBV5-1 and TRBJ1-2, is as follows: KAGVTQTPRYLIKTRGQQVTLSCSPISGHRSVSWYQQTPGQGLQFLFEYFSETQRNKGNFPGRFSGRQFSNSRSEMNVSTLELGDSALYLCASSLAGQGADYGYTFGSGTRLTVV.

The V and J genes are TRBV5-1 and TRBJ2-7, with 8 bases matching TRBD1. This CDR3 region has 14 residues. Trimming cost V 4 bases and J 0 bases; bases outside gene matches: 3. Germline CDR1 SGHRS, CDR2 YFSETQ. The CDR3, as DNA: TGCGCCAGCAGCAGACAGGGGAGCTCCTACGAGCAGTACTTC. This gives the protein CASSRQGSSYEQYF.

The V call is TRBV7-4, the J call TRBJ1-5; 8 bases line up with TRBD1. In germline, CDR1 is SGHVT, CDR2 SQSDAQ. The J segment lost 0 bases and the V segment lost 1 base, leaving 11 bases of the junction unmatched. The CDR3 loop spans 19 amino acids. The CDR3 bases are TGTGCCAGCAGCTTAGGGAAGAGGGGACAGGAGTATAGCAATCAGCCCCAGCATTTT. This encodes CASSLGKRGQEYSNQPQHF. The whole variable domain, remainder taken from reference TRBV7-4 and TRBJ1-5, is GAGVSQSPRYKVAKRGRDVALRCDSISGHVTLYWYRQTLGQGSEVLTYSQSDAQRDKSGRPSGRFSAERPERSVSTLKIQRTEQGDSAVYLCASSLGKRGQEYSNQPQHFGDGTRLSIL.

The CDR3 bases are TGTGCCAGCAGTTTATCAGCCACCTACGAGCAGTACTTC. As protein: CASSLSATYEQYF. The genes are TRBV27 and TRBJ2-7; D ambiguous. Germline V gives CDR1 MNHEY, CDR2 SMNVEV (reference sequence). Between the trimmed V and J ends, which lost 0 bases and 2 bases, there was a span of 5 bases. This CDR3 has 13 residues.

This clone is a singleton in its sample. The rearrangement uses TRBV7-9 and TRBJ2-7; D is unclear. The germline CDR1 and CDR2 sequences are SEHNR and FQNEAQ (reference sequence). V lost 3 bases, J lost 2 bases, and 14 bases lay in between. The CDR3 is 15 residues long. In nucleotides, the CDR3 is TGTGCCAGCAGCTTCGTCAGGTCAGCAGCCTACGAGCAGTACTTC. Encoded protein: CASSFVRSAAYEQYF.

The chain employs TRBV7-3 and TRBJ2-7, with D possibly matching TRBD2 (6 bases). V lost 5 bases and J 6 bases, leaving 14 bases between the germline ends. CDR1 SGHTA and CDR2 FQGTGA come from the germline V gene. This CDR3 is 13 amino acids long. The CDR3 coding sequence is TGTGCCAGCAGCCCTCTGGGGGGTAGCGAGCAGTACTTC. Protein product: CASSPLGGSEQYF.

This rearrangement joins TRBV20-1 to TRBJ1-4, with a weak D call TRBD1 (5 bases). V was shortened by 3 bases and J by 5 bases, with 13 bases between the two germline ends. The CDR3 is made up of 14 amino acids. Germline V gives CDR1 DFQATT, CDR2 SNEGSKA (reference sequence). CDR3 sequence reads: CSASVGAANEKLFF. Written as DNA, the CDR3 is TGCAGTGCTAGTGTAGGGGCGGCAAATGAAAAACTGTTTTTT.

V is TRBV9 and J is TRBJ2-1; 9 bases map to TRBD1. The CDR3 is 15 amino acids. V trimming: 4 bases; J trimming: 7 bases; junction bases outside the gene matches: 9. Germline V gives CDR1 SGDLS, CDR2 YYNGEE. The CDR3 here is CASSPGTGIENEQFF. DNA for the CDR3: TGTGCCAGCAGCCCCGGGACAGGGATTGAAAATGAGCAGTTCTTC.

This clone was detected once. This rearrangement joins TRBV5-1 to TRBJ2-7, with 7 bases identical to TRBD1. This CDR3 is 12 amino acids long. The germline CDR1 and CDR2 sequences are SGHRS and YFSETQ. J was trimmed by 3 bases and V by 4 bases; bases with no gene match: 1. The CDR3 protein is CASSQGDYEQYF. As DNA, the CDR3 is TGCGCCAGCAGCCAGGGGGACTACGAGCAGTACTTC.

This chain connects TRBV5-1 to TRBJ1-1, with 7 bases fitting TRBD1. The CDR3 loop spans 14 amino acids. J lost 5 bases, V lost 3 bases, and 7 bases had no gene match. The germline CDR1 and CDR2 sequences are SGHRS and YFSETQ. The chain's CDR3 is CASSWDSKGTEAFF. Written as DNA, the CDR3 is TGCGCCAGCAGCTGGGACAGTAAGGGGACTGAAGCTTTCTTT.

The V and J genes are TRBV18 and TRBJ1-1; 7 bases match TRBD1. The length of the CDR3 is 16 residues. Germline lookup yields CDR1 KGHSH and CDR2 LQKENI. J lost 11 bases, V lost 0 bases, and 15 bases had no gene match. DNA for the CDR3: TGTGCCAGCTCACCACCGAACAGGGGCAAAGCCCCGGGGGCTTTCTTT. The encoded protein is CASSPPNRGKAPGAFF.

The chain combines TRBV25-1 with TRBJ1-5; tentatively, D is TRBD1 (5 bases). Germline assignment: CDR1 MGHDK and CDR2 SYGVNS. There are 16 residues in the CDR3. V dropped 3 bases and J dropped 5 bases, with 17 bases sitting between them. The CDR3 region has the DNA TGTGCCAGCAGTGATTCATTGAAGGGGCTGGATCAGCCCCAGCATTTT. Protein: CASSDSLKGLDQPQHF.

The rearrangement joins TRBV9 to TRBJ1-2; TRBD1 is a possible D gene (5 bases). V dropped 4 bases and J dropped 0 bases, with 10 bases sitting between them. The CDR3 contains 14 residues. Germline V gene data show CDR1 as SGDLS and CDR2 as YYNGEE. CDR3 sequence reads: CASSPPTANYGYTF. CDR3 DNA sequence: TGTGCCAGCAGCCCTCCGACAGCTAACTATGGCTACACCTTC.

V usage is TRBV5-4 and J usage is TRBJ1-2; 10 nucleotides align to TRBD1. The germline gives CDR1 SGHNT, CDR2 YYREEE (reference sequence). The CDR3 covers 14 residues. J gave up 8 bases and V 4 bases, and 8 bases lay outside the gene matches. The CDR3 spells CASSATGQGGGYTF. The CDR3 region has the DNA TGTGCCAGCAGCGCCACCGGACAGGGGGGGGGCTACACCTTC.

V is TRBV29-1 and J is TRBJ1-1; tentatively, D is TRBD1 (5 bases). Germline V gene lookup returns CDR1 SQVTM and CDR2 ANQGSEA. This CDR3 comprises 13 residues. Trimming pared 5 bases from V and 5 bases from J, leaving 15 bases between. CDR3 sequence reads: CSVSRGGLTEAFF. DNA of the CDR3: TGCAGCGTTTCCCGGGGGGGGTTGACTGAAGCTTTCTTT.

The chain has TRBV7-2 and TRBJ2-3; 8 nucleotides match TRBD2. CDR3 length: 17 amino acids. Trimming took 5 bases from V and 2 from J; bases not matched to a gene: 12. The germline V gene has CDR1 SGHTA and CDR2 FQGNSA. The CDR3 nucleotides read TGTGCCAGCAGCCGGCCGGGCGGGGGGTCATACACAGATACGCAGTATTTT. Its protein is CASSRPGGGSYTDTQYF.